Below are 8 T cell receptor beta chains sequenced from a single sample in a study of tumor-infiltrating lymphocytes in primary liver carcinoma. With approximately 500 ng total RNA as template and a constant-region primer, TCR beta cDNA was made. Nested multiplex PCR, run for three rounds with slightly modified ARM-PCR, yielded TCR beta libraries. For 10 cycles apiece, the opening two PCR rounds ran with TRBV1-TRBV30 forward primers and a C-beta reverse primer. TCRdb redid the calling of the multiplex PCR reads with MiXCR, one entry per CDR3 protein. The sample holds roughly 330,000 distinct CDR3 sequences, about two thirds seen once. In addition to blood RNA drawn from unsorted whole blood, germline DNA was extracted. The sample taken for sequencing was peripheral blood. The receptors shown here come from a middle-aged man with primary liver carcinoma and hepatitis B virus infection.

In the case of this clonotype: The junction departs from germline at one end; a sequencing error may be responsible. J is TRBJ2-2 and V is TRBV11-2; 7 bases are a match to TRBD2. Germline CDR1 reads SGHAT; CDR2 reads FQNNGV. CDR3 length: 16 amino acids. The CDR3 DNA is TGTGCCAGCAGCTTATATTGGCGGGAGCACACGGGGGAGCTGTTTTTT. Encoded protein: CASSLYWREHTGELFF.

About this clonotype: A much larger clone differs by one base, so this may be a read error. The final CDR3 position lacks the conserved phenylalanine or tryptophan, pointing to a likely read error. CDR3 region: CASRLGTGAFGYTL. In DNA, the CDR3 is TGTGCCAGCAGGCTAGGGACAGGGGCGTTCGGCTACACCTTA. The chain recombines TRBV6-2 or TRBV6-3 with TRBJ1-2, with TRBD1 identical over 10 bases. Germline CDR1 and CDR2: MNHEY and SVGEGT. J gave up 8 bases and V 6 bases, and 9 bases lay outside the gene matches. This CDR3 spans 14 amino acids.

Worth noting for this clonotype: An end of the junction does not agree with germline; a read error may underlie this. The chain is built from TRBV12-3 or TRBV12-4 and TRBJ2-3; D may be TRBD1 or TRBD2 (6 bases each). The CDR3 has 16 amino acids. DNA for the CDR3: TGTGCCAGCAGCATTTGGGGGCGGGGTGACACAAATACGCAGTATTTT. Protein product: CASSIWGRGDTNTQYF.

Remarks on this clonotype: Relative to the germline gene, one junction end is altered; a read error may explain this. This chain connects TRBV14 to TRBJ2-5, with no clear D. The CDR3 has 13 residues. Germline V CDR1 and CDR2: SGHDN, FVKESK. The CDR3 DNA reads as TGTGTCAGCAGACCTAATTTACAAGAGACCCAGTACTTC. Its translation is CVSRPNLQETQYF.

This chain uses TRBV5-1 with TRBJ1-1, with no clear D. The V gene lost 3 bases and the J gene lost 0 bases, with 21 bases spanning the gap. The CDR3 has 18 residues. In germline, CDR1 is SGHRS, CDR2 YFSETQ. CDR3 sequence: CASSSYGSAAGMNTEAFF. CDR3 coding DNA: TGCGCCAGCAGCTCCTACGGCAGCGCGGCGGGAATGAACACTGAAGCTTTCTTT.

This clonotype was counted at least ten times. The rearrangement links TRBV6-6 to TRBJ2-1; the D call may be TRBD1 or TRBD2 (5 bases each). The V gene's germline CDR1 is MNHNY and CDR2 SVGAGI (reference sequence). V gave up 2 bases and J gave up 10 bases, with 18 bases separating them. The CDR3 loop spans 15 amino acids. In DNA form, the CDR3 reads TGTGCCAGCAGTTACGACCCCGGACGGGGCATGGAGCAGTTCTTC. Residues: CASSYDPGRGMEQFF.

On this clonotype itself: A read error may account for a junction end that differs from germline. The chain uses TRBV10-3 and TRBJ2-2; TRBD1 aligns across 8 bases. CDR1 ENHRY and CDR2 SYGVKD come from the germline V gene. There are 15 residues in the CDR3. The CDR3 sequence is CAISETGGDTVELFF. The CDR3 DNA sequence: TGTGCCATCAGTGAGACAGGGGGAGACACCGTGGAGCTGTTTTTT.

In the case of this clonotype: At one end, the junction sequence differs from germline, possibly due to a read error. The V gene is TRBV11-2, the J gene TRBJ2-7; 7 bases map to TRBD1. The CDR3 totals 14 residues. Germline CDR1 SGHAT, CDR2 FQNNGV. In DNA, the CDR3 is TGTGCCGGCAGCTTAGCCCCACAGGGGCACGAGCAGTACTTC. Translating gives CAGSLAPQGHEQYF.